Given below is one T cell receptor (beta chain) in context. This CDR3 is 14 amino acids long. The germline V gene has CDR1 ENHRY and CDR2 SYGVKD. V shed 11 bases and J shed 1 base, with 17 bases lying between them. Source study methods: Amplification from reference gene primers served as the basis for estimated nucleated cell counts. Method: immunoSEQ multiplex PCR; TCRdb's copy keeps in-frame clones and lacks some. That table supplies the V and J calls and clone size; D and trimming were determined from the DNA. The sample contains approximately 210,000 clones, 80% of which appear only once. This sample is part of a study of blood T cell repertoires in COVID-19. Study details: Material from acute and convalescent COVID-19 was sourced from the United States, Italy and Spain.

Those enrolled, adults aged roughly 18 to 95 years, came from roughly 22 US areas. The chain joins TRBV10-3 to TRBJ1-1, with D possibly TRBD1 on 5 matching bases. The sequencing input was PBMCs or T cells enriched from blood (not recorded which). This receptor was obtained from a man aged 25 to 45 with acute COVID-19. The CDR3 is CASTWGGGNTEAFF. The CDR3 nucleotides read TGTGCCTCGACCTGGGGGGGAGGGAACACTGAAGCTTTCTTT.